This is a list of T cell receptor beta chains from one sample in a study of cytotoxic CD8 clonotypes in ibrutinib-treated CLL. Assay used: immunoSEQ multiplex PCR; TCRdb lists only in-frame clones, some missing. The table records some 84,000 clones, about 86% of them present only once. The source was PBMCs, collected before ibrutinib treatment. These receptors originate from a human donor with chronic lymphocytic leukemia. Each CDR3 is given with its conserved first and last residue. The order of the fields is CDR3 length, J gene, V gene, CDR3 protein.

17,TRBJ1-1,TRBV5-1,CASKVGGLLSRNTEAFF
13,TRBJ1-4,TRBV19,CANTGTVNEKLFF
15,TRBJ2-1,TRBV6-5,CASSYSLAGDDEQFF
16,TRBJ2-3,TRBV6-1,CASSETSSGSRYTQYF
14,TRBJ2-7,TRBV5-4,CASSKRTGFSEQYF
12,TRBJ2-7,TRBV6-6,CATRGFAYEQYF
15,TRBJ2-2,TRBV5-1,CASSFGGRATGELFF
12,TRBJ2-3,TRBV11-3,CASSYGQGTQYF
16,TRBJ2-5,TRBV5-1,CASSSNSPGGGTTQYF
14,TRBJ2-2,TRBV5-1,CASTPEPNTGELFF
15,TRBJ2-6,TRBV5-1,CASSNAISGANVLTF
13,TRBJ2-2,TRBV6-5,CATRREYTGELFF
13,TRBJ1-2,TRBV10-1,CASSDTEQGRYTF
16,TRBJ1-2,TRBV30,CAWSPELWAGKYGYTF
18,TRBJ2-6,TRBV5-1,CASSLRQGDSSGANVLTF
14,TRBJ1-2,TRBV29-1,CSVDRSLGQGFSAF
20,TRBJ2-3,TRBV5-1,CASSLGAGTSGSAHTDTQYF
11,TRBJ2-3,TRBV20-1,CSAREGHTQYF
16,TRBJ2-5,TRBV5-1,CASSLILGTEQETQYF
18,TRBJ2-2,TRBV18,CASSPYSSGRAATGELFF
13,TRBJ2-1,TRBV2,CASRGLLYNEQFF
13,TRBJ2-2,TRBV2,CASSDEANGELFF
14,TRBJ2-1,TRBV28,CASSLLQRENEQFF
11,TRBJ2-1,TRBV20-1,CSARQVDEQFF
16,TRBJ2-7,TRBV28,CASQGLAGGSSYEQYF
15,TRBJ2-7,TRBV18,CASSPFGTESYEQYF
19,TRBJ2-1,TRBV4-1,CASSQKGGPRLGSYNEQFF
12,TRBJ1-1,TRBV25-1,CASMTGVTEAFF